A selection of T cell receptor beta chains follows, all from one sample in a study of radiotherapy plus CTLA-4 blockade in lung cancer. Method: immunoSEQ multiplex PCR; TCRdb's copy keeps in-frame clones and lacks some. Of around 91,000 clones in the sample, around 88% are singletons; the top ten hold 4% to 6%. Here the sequenced sample was peripheral blood, taken from a patient treated with radiotherapy plus ipilimumab. All receptors come from a human donor with non-small cell lung cancer that progressed on radiotherapy plus ipilimumab. CDR3s leave out the opening cysteine and the closing phenylalanine or tryptophan. Where a row states a size, it is once, few, many or the class of an expanded clone; other rows omit it.

j_gene	v_gene	abundance	CDR3aa
TRBJ2-3	TRBV27	.	ASSTLAGAVDTQY
TRBJ2-1	TRBV6-5	.	ASTPVGLANEQF
TRBJ2-6	TRBV6-1	.	ASRLGASGANVLT
TRBJ2-1	TRBV5-1	.	ASTPGGPDEQF
TRBJ1-1	TRBV7-3	few	ASSLGQNTEAF
TRBJ1-4	TRBV2	.	ASRHPRADRILNEKLF
TRBJ2-2	TRBV7-3	.	ASSLLAAGELF
TRBJ1-1	TRBV18	.	ASSPRGTGQNTEAF
.	TRBV5-1	once	ASSARQSDYEQY
TRBJ2-7	TRBV5-6	.	ASSEDGDDTYEQY
TRBJ1-4	TRBV27	.	ASSRGWDINEKLF
TRBJ1-3	TRBV9	.	ASSVTGQSGNTIY
TRBJ1-4	TRBV5-1	.	ASSPGQGYEKLF
TRBJ2-1	TRBV7-8	.	ASSRLSGSYNEQF
TRBJ1-2	TRBV7-2	.	ASSSVGGQYYGYT
TRBJ2-5	TRBV5-6	.	ASSLGGQGAETQY
TRBJ2-2	TRBV15	.	ATRGVGASNTGELF
TRBJ2-1	TRBV5-4	few	ASSSPRGDEQF
TRBJ2-3	TRBV14	.	ASSHQRGVGADTQY
TRBJ2-3	TRBV5-1	once	ASSQGNSGSVGDTQY
TRBJ2-2	TRBV6-5	few	ASSYMGTGELF
TRBJ1-2	TRBV5-1	once	ASSSWDRAYGYT
TRBJ1-2	TRBV7-9	few	ASSPVSTDGYT
TRBJ2-1	TRBV4-1	.	ASSQGQYNEQF
TRBJ2-3	TRBV6-5	.	ASRLAGVGADTQY
TRBJ2-3	TRBV18	.	ASLFQGGIEDTQY
.	TRBV5-1	.	ASSHRDRLSYEQY
TRBJ2-6	TRBV18	.	ASSPLHRDGANVLT